The source of this T cell receptor (beta chain) is a study of blood T cell repertoires in COVID-19. Only in-frame clones appear in the TCRdb table, and some are missing; sequencing was by immunoSEQ multiplex PCR. Here the sample spans about 250,000 clones, about 83% being singletons. This CDR3 spans 13 amino acids. V was pared by 7 bases and J by 4 bases, with 7 bases of the junction left unmatched. Germline loops: CDR1 SGHRS, CDR2 YFSETQ. This clone was observed a single time. The sample comprised peripheral blood. The J gene is TRBJ2-7, the V gene TRBV5-1, with 8 bases identical to TRBD1. This receptor was obtained from a man older than 75 with acute or convalescent COVID-19. This chain's CDR3 is CASGPDREYEQYF. The CDR3 DNA reads TGCGCCAGCGGTCCGGACAGGGAATACGAGCAGTACTTC.